Listed below are T cell receptor beta chains from one sample, sequenced in a study of T cell responses to AZD1222 COVID-19 vaccine. Generated by immunoSEQ multiplex PCR, the TCRdb table keeps only in-frame clones and is missing some. The repertoire holds around 65,000 clones, with approximately 83% as singletons. Sequences were derived from peripheral blood, sampled on day 0 of AZD1222 vaccination. The receptors originated from an adult in good health. The CDR3 runs from the conserved cysteine through the conserved F or W. The D gene is left open where the match is weak. Clone size is shown for a subset of rows, as once, few, many or a class of expanded clone.

D gene	V gene	J gene	clone size	CDR3 DNA	CDR3 protein
NA	TRBV19	TRBJ1-1	NA	TGTGCCAGTAGTCAGGGTCGGAACACTGAAGCTTTCTTT	CASSQGRNTEAFF
TRBD2	TRBV9	TRBJ2-1	few	TGTGCCAGCAGCGCCAGCGGGGGGCCCCTCTCCTACAATGAGCAGTTCTTC	CASSASGGPLSYNEQFF
TRBD2	TRBV10-3	TRBJ2-7	NA	TGTGCCATCAGTGATGCTAGCGGGGCCTACGAGCAGTACTTC	CAISDASGAYEQYF
TRBD1	TRBV5-4	TRBJ2-7	NA	TGTGCCAGCAGCTTCCGGGACAGAACCTACGAGCAGTACTTC	CASSFRDRTYEQYF
NA	TRBV12-3/TRBV12-4	TRBJ2-1	NA	TGTGCCAGCAGTTTAGCCAGGGAGAAGTTCTTC	CASSLAREKFF
NA	TRBV30	TRBJ1-4	NA	TGTGCCTGGAATTTTGCCCTCAATGAAAAACTGTTTTTT	CAWNFALNEKLFF
NA	TRBV7-6	TRBJ1-1	NA	TGTGCCAGCAGCTTAAAGGGGTTTGGGGGGAACACTGAAGCTTTCTTT	CASSLKGFGGNTEAFF
NA	TRBV4-2	TRBJ1-3	medium-sized	TGTGCCAGCAGCCAAGATCGGGCAGGGAACGGGAACACCATATATTTT	CASSQDRAGNGNTIYF
NA	TRBV6-5	TRBJ1-1	NA	TGTGCCAGCAGTTACCCTGGGGGGGGCACTGAAGCTTTCTTT	CASSYPGGGTEAFF
TRBD1	TRBV6-5	TRBJ2-3	NA	TGTGCCAGCAGGGGGACAGGGACTTACACAGATACGCAGTATTTT	CASRGTGTYTDTQYF
NA	TRBV7-2	TRBJ2-3	NA	TGTGCCAGCAGCACGACACTGGGTTGGACGCAGTATTTT	CASSTTLGWTQYF
NA	TRBV4-3	TRBJ2-6	NA	TGCGCCAGCAGCCCTCAGGCGGACAACGTCCTGACTTTC	CASSPQADNVLTF
NA	TRBV2	TRBJ1-1	NA	TGTGCCAGCGCTTCCCTTAGGAACACTGAAGCTTTCTTT	CASASLRNTEAFF
NA	TRBV7-2	TRBJ1-2	NA	TGTGCCAGCAGCTTCCAAGGACCCCGGCTGAATGGCTACACCTTC	CASSFQGPRLNGYTF
NA	TRBV19	TRBJ2-7	NA	TGTGCCAGTAGTCAGGGCAGTCTCTCCTACGAGCAGTACTTC	CASSQGSLSYEQYF
NA	TRBV6-5	TRBJ1-1	many	TGTGCCAGCAGTTACAACGAAGTCACTGAAGCTTTCTTT	CASSYNEVTEAFF
NA	TRBV10-3	TRBJ2-1	medium-sized	TGTGCCATCAGCGTAGGCGAGGACAATGAGCAGTTCTTC	CAISVGEDNEQFF
NA	TRBV7-6	TRBJ2-7	NA	TGTGCCAGCAGCTTAGAGGGGGTCGAGCAGTACTTC	CASSLEGVEQYF
TRBD1	TRBV9	TRBJ1-2	NA	TGTGCCAGCAGCGTTTGGACAGGGTGGAACTATGGCTACACCTTC	CASSVWTGWNYGYTF
TRBD2	TRBV10-3	TRBJ2-7	NA	TGTGCCATCAGTGACCGAGCGGGGGGCGCCTACGAGCAGTACTTC	CAISDRAGGAYEQYF
NA	TRBV5-6	TRBJ1-1	NA	TGTGCCAGCAGCGTGGAACTGAACACTGAAGCTTTCTTT	CASSVELNTEAFF
NA	TRBV5-5	TRBJ2-5	NA	TGTGCCAGCAGCTCCTGGGCGGAGCTGCTCCAAGAGACCCAGTACTTC	CASSSWAELLQETQYF
TRBD1	TRBV18	TRBJ2-1	NA	TGTGCCAGCTCTCCGCCGGGACAGGGGTTTTGGGAGCAGTTCTTC	CASSPPGQGFWEQFF
NA	TRBV19	TRBJ2-7	NA	TGTGCCAGTATGGCAGGCTCAAGGAACGAGCAGTACTTC	CASMAGSRNEQYF
TRBD1	TRBV24-1	TRBJ2-5	few	TGTGCCACCAGTGATGGACAGGGGGGCCGATCCCAAGAGACCCAGTACTTC	CATSDGQGGRSQETQYF
TRBD1	TRBV5-4	TRBJ1-1	NA	TGTGCCAGCAGCTTTGGACAGGGCACTGAAGCTTTCTTT	CASSFGQGTEAFF
NA	TRBV2	TRBJ1-4	NA	TGTGCCAGCATGGGGATAGGGAAAGTGGAAAAACTGTTTTTT	CASMGIGKVEKLFF
NA	TRBV10-2	TRBJ1-2	NA	TGCGCCAGCAGTGAGTCCCCTCCAGTCTATGGCTACACCTTC	CASSESPPVYGYTF
NA	TRBV9	TRBJ1-3	NA	TGTGCCAGCAGATACACAGGGGGAAACACCATATATTTT	CASRYTGGNTIYF
NA	TRBV27	TRBJ2-2	NA	TGTGCCAGCAGTTTTGCGGCAGGGGGCGGGGGCGGGGAGCTGTTTTTT	CASSFAAGGGGGELFF
TRBD1	TRBV4-1	TRBJ2-7	NA	TGCGCCAGCAGCCAAGATGCCGGGACAGGTTATAATAGCGAGCAGTACTTC	CASSQDAGTGYNSEQYF
NA	TRBV24-1	TRBJ1-6	NA	TGTGCCACCAGTGACGCAGGGGACTCACCCCTCCACTTT	CATSDAGDSPLHF
TRBD1	TRBV28	TRBJ1-2	NA	TGTGCCAGCAGCCGTCATCAGGGGGCAGAAGGCTACACCTTC	CASSRHQGAEGYTF
NA	TRBV6-5	TRBJ2-3	few	TGTGCCAGCAGCTTCGGAGATACGCAGTATTTT	CASSFGDTQYF
TRBD1	TRBV30	TRBJ2-7	NA	TGTGCCTGGAACAGGGGGGTTTACGAGCAGTACTTC	CAWNRGVYEQYF
TRBD1	TRBV11-2	TRBJ1-1	NA	TGTGCCAGCAGCACAGGGACAGCGAACACTGAAGCTTTCTTT	CASSTGTANTEAFF
NA	TRBV21-1	TRBJ1-5	NA	TGTGCCAGCAGTAGGGGGTACGTCAGGCAGCCCCAGCATTTT	CASSRGYVRQPQHF
TRBD1	TRBV18	TRBJ1-1	NA	TGTGCCAGCTCACCAGCGGGACAGGGGGCCCTAAACACTGAAGCTTTCTTT	CASSPAGQGALNTEAFF
NA	TRBV11-2	TRBJ2-7	NA	TGTGCCAGCAGCCCCACGCGGGCCTACGAGCAGTACTTC	CASSPTRAYEQYF
NA	TRBV27	TRBJ2-5	NA	TGTGCCAGCAGTTTAAATTCTTTGAGGGCAATCCAAGAGACCCAGTACTTC	CASSLNSLRAIQETQYF
NA	TRBV6-5	TRBJ2-7	few	TGTGCCAGCAGTTACTCGGGGACCTACGAGCAGTACTTC	CASSYSGTYEQYF
NA	TRBV2	TRBJ1-1	NA	TGTGCCAGCAGTACAAGTCCAGGGCTGAACACTGAAGCTTTCTTT	CASSTSPGLNTEAFF
TRBD1	TRBV24-1	TRBJ2-3	few	TGTGCCACCAGAGACAGGGACAAGGATACGCAGTATTTT	CATRDRDKDTQYF
NA	TRBV5-1	TRBJ1-2	NA	TGCGCCAGCAGCTTGCTAGGGTTAGGTGACTATGGCTACACCTTC	CASSLLGLGDYGYTF
NA	TRBV3-1/TRBV3-2	TRBJ1-4	NA	TGTGCCAGCAGCCAACGGACGGTAACTAATGAAAAACTGTTTTTT	CASSQRTVTNEKLFF
NA	TRBV3-1/TRBV3-2	TRBJ2-7	NA	TGTGCCAGCAGCCAGAGGACAGTTACCTACGAGCAGTACTTC	CASSQRTVTYEQYF
NA	TRBV10-3	TRBJ1-1	NA	TGTGCCATCAGGCCGGACAGTTTGGGCACTGAAGCTTTCTTT	CAIRPDSLGTEAFF
NA	TRBV30	TRBJ1-5	NA	TGTGCCTGGAGTGTCGTGGAGGGCAGTCAGCCCCAGCATTTT	CAWSVVEGSQPQHF
NA	TRBV2	TRBJ2-5	NA	TGTGCCAGCAGTGAAGCGCGGTTCAGGGAGACCCAGTACTTC	CASSEARFRETQYF